The 15 T cell receptor beta chains below come from one sample, sequenced in a study of shared clonotypes between healthy human individuals (TCRdb year 2020). Library method: the immunoSEQ multiplex PCR assay. In its TCRdb copy, this immuneACCESS table keeps in-frame sequences only and misses some clones. Where compared with another copy, unresolved V genes explain less than half of these, and the others have no known cause. The sample table lists approximately 2.1 million clones, just over 90% of them with a count of one. 0.3% to 0.4% of the sample lies in the top ten. The sequenced material came from naive CD4+ T cells from PBMCs. In the paper's terms, the cell subset or site label means: CD45RA+ positively selected. These receptors all come from a man between 18 and 35 years old in good health. Some clones in this sample may be carry-over from other donors' samples.

Notes on this clone: An end of the junction does not agree with germline; a read error may underlie this. This chain joins TRBV7-2 and TRBJ2-7; 9 nucleotides align to TRBD2. Germline V CDR1 and CDR2: SGHTA, FQGNSA. CDR3 length: 16 amino acids. DNA of the CDR3: TGTGCCAGCAGCCCTAGTGGCTCTAGCGGGATCTACAAGCAGTACTTC. It translates to CASSPSGSSGIYKQYF.

J is TRBJ2-3 and V is TRBV6-5; weak D call: TRBD2 (6 bases). Germline CDR1 MNHEY, CDR2 SVGAGI. The V and J ends lost 2 bases and 0 bases respectively, with 12 bases between them. The CDR3 spans 16 residues. The CDR3 bases are TGTGCCAGCAGTTACGAAGCTAGCGCAAGCACAGATACGCAGTATTTT. Translated, it gives CASSYEASASTDTQYF.

The chain carries TRBV5-1 and TRBJ1-2; a possible D gene is TRBD1 (5 bases). The germline V gene has CDR1 SGHRS and CDR2 YFSETQ. Trimming pared 4 bases from V and 6 bases from J, leaving 19 bases between. The CDR3 runs to 15 residues. CDR3 amino acids: CASSTTGTASHGYTF. The CDR3 DNA sequence: TGCGCCAGCAGCACAACCGGGACTGCTTCGCATGGCTACACCTTC.

The J gene is TRBJ1-2, the V gene TRBV18; TRBD1 agrees at 12 bases. V lost 2 bases and J lost 5; bases outside the gene matches: 12. This CDR3 spans 18 amino acids. CDR1 is KGHSH and CDR2 is LQKENI in the germline V gene. Written as DNA, the CDR3 is TGTGCCAGCTCACCAAGTCTATCACCGGGACAGGGGGCTTATGGCTACACCTTC. This codes for CASSPSLSPGQGAYGYTF.

The chain combines TRBV5-1 with TRBJ1-6, with 7 positions matching TRBD1. With 4 bases clipped from V and 6 bases from J, the junction kept 7 bases outside the gene matches. Germline loops: CDR1 SGHRS, CDR2 YFSETQ. This CDR3 is 15 amino acids long. CDR3 sequence reads: CASSQTGTPNSPLHF. Here the CDR3 DNA reads TGCGCCAGCAGCCAGACAGGGACCCCTAATTCACCCCTCCACTTT.

This clone was picked up one time. The rearrangement joins TRBV7-9 to TRBJ1-5; a weak D match, TRBD1 (5 bases). The ends were cut back, 2 bases at V and 7 bases at J, with 12 bases in the middle. Germline CDR1 is SEHNR and CDR2 is FQNEAQ (reference sequence). The CDR3 totals 14 residues. The DNA of the CDR3 is TGTGCCAGCAGCTTAACGGGGGATAGGCAGCCCCAGCATTTT. This codes for CASSLTGDRQPQHF. The complete variable domain, with remaining parts taken from reference TRBV7-9 and TRBJ1-5, reads DTGVSQNPRHKITKRGQNVTFRCDPISEHNRLYWYRQTLGQGPEFLTYFQNEAQLEKSRLLSDRFSAERPKGSFSTLEIQRTEQGDSAMYLCASSLTGDRQPQHFGDGTRLSIL.

This chain's CDR3 is CASNGAARPYEQYF. The CDR3 DNA reads TGTGCCAGCAATGGGGCCGCACGGCCGTACGAGCAGTACTTC. The chain recombines TRBV28 with TRBJ2-7; a possible D gene is TRBD1 (5 bases). V lost 7 bases and J lost 4, with 17 bases in between. In germline, CDR1 is MDHEN, CDR2 SYDVKM. The length of the CDR3 is 14 residues.

V usage is TRBV18 and J usage is TRBJ1-5; 7 bases are shared with TRBD1. Per germline, CDR1 KGHSH and CDR2 LQKENI. The trim removed 2 bases at V and 5 bases at J, leaving 6 bases unmatched. The CDR3 sequence is 15 residues long. CDR3 sequence reads: CASSPTGTDYQPQHF. As DNA, the CDR3 is TGTGCCAGCTCACCAACTGGGACAGACTATCAGCCCCAGCATTTT.

The chain employs TRBV4-1 and TRBJ2-3, with 12 bases that match TRBD2. This CDR3 is built from 18 residues. V was pared by 3 bases and J by 1 base, with 8 bases of the junction left unmatched. Germline CDR1 MGHRA, CDR2 YSYEKL. CDR3 nucleotide sequence: TGCGCCAGCAGCCACGAAAGCAGGACTAGCGGGGGCACAGATACGCAGTATTTT. Protein: CASSHESRTSGGTDTQYF.

Only one count was recorded for this clone. The J gene is TRBJ2-7, the V gene TRBV27, with TRBD2 matching 7 bases. Trimming took 6 bases from V and 6 from J; bases not matched to a gene: 20. Germline values: CDR1 MNHEY, CDR2 SMNVEV (reference sequence). This CDR3 comprises 17 residues. The CDR3 sequence is CASSTLGGWRKSIEQYF. The CDR3 DNA sequence: TGTGCCAGCAGCACCTTGGGGGGGTGGCGGAAAAGTATCGAGCAGTACTTC.

J is TRBJ2-3 and V is TRBV19; 9 positions match TRBD2. The germline gives CDR1 LNHDA, CDR2 SQIVND (reference sequence). The CDR3 is 13 residues long. Trimming at V came to 6 bases and at J to 6 bases, leaving 4 bases not matched to a gene. The CDR3 DNA sequence: TGTGCCAGTAGGCGGGAGGGTTGGGATACGCAGTATTTT. Protein product: CASRREGWDTQYF.

The rearrangement joins TRBV29-1 to TRBJ2-1; 11 nucleotides match TRBD2. In germline, CDR1 is SQVTM, CDR2 ANQGSEA. The CDR3 spans 14 residues. V lost 7 bases, J lost 6 bases, and 8 bases stayed unmatched. DNA for the CDR3: TGCAGCGCAGCCGGGACTAGCGGATTCAATGAGCAGTTCTTC. Protein sequence: CSAAGTSGFNEQFF.

The chain carries TRBV4-2 and TRBJ2-1; possible D gene TRBD2, 6 bases. This CDR3 comprises 15 residues. From germline, CDR1 is LGHNA and CDR2 YNFKEQ. The germline V and J ends were trimmed by 4 bases and 6 bases, with 16 bases remaining between them. This CDR3 reads CASSRNGGVGNEQFF. CDR3 DNA: TGTGCCAGCAGCCGGAACGGGGGAGTTGGCAATGAGCAGTTCTTC.

The chain is built from TRBV18 and TRBJ2-3; D is undetermined. CDR1 and CDR2 from the germline V gene are KGHSH and LQKENI. The CDR3 totals 16 residues. V was pared by 5 bases and J by 6 bases, with 21 bases between. In nucleotides, the CDR3 is TGTGCCAGCTCAACTCTCTCCCTTAACCCAGCCGATACGCAGTATTTT. Encoded protein: CASSTLSLNPADTQYF.

The rearrangement links TRBV5-6 to TRBJ2-5; D not resolved. V was cut by 4 bases and J by 4 bases, with 17 bases left in between. This CDR3 contains 15 residues. Looked up from germline, CDR1 is SGHDT and CDR2 is YYEEEE. The CDR3 sequence is CASSDLAVKGETQYF. CDR3 bases: TGTGCCAGCAGCGATCTGGCAGTCAAGGGAGAGACCCAGTACTTC.